This T cell receptor (beta chain) was sequenced for a study of cytomegalovirus exposure and HLA in healthy donors. PCR used 60 Vbeta primers and 13 Jbeta primers. Repertoires were generated with immunoSEQ multiplex PCR, while TCRdb's copy carries only in-frame clones and drops some. This sample carries 150,000 to 170,000 clones, under 80% of them seen once, and the ten largest clones take 2.1%. Germline trimming cut 6 bases from V and 4 bases from J; bases unmatched to any gene: 14. Germline CDR1 SQVTM, CDR2 ANQGSEA. CDR3 length equals 16 residues. Sequenced sample: PBMCs. The source is a young man in good health and CMV-seronegative. This chain links TRBV29-1 with TRBJ2-5, with 10 bases matching TRBD1. The CDR3 loop reads CSVSPPGTGVVETQYF. CDR3 nucleotide sequence: TGCAGCGTGTCCCCCCCCGGGACAGGGGTCGTAGAGACCCAGTACTTC.